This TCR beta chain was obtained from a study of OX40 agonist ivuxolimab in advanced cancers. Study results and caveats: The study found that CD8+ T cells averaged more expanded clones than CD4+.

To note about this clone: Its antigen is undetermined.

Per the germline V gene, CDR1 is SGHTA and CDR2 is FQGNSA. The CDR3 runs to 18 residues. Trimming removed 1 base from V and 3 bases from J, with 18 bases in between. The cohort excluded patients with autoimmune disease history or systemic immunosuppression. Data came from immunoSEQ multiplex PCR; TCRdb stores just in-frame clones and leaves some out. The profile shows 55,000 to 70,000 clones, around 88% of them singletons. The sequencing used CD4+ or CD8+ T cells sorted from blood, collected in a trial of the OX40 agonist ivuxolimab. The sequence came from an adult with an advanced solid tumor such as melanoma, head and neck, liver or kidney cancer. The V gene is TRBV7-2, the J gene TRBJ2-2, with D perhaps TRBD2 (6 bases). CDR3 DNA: TGTGCCAGCAGCTTAGTCGGAGGGAGAGAGAGTTACACCGGGGAGCTGTTTTTT. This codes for CASSLVGGRESYTGELFF.